The subject of this entry is one T cell receptor beta chain. CDR3 length: 15 amino acids. Germline CDR1 is DFQATT and CDR2 is SNEGSKA (reference sequence). UMIs were included in TCR beta cDNA generated by 5'RACE template switching. TCRdb reprocessed the 5' RACE reads, with one entry per CDR3 protein and no DNA. The ten most abundant clones cover roughly 5.4% of a sample with 350,000 to 450,000 distinct CDR3 sequences. The data belong to a study of T cells expressing NK-cell markers. The source is a man aged 18-69 years in good health. Specimen: blood T cells: a sorted CD56 or NKG2C T cell subset, CD4+ or CD8+ T cells, or bulk PBMC T cells (not recorded which). This chain joins TRBV20-1 and TRBJ2-7. CDR3 loop: CSARDYLLSSYEQYF.